A single sample is the source of the 24 T cell receptor beta chains below, sequenced in a study of T cell responses to AZD1222 COVID-19 vaccine. Sequencing was performed with immunoSEQ multiplex PCR; in TCRdb, only in-frame clones are kept and a portion is missing. The sample shows about 150,000 clones, roughly nine tenths of them seen only once. Specimen: peripheral blood, collected 28 days after the second AZD1222 dose. The receptors here all came from an adult who received the AZD1222 COVID-19 vaccine.

This chain joins TRBV19 and TRBJ1-5, with 8 bases that match TRBD1. The CDR3 consists of 15 residues. Germline CDR1 reads LNHDA; CDR2 reads SQIVND (reference sequence). Unmatched junction bases numbered 5, after V lost 3 bases and J lost 4 bases. The CDR3 spells CASSIGQGANQPQHF. The CDR3 DNA is TGTGCCAGTAGTATTGGGCAGGGGGCTAATCAGCCCCAGCATTTT.

This chain joins TRBV25-1 and TRBJ1-5; D is uncertain. The CDR3 contains 17 residues. The germline gives CDR1 MGHDK, CDR2 SYGVNS. V lost 0 bases and J lost 1, with 13 bases in between. The CDR3, as DNA: TGTGCCAGCAGTGAATATATTCCGTGGGGAAGCAATCAGCCCCAGCATTTT. This translates into CASSEYIPWGSNQPQHF.

This clone turned up a few times. V and J are TRBV28 and TRBJ1-6; 10 positions agree with TRBD1. The CDR3 covers 16 residues. Germline V CDR1 and CDR2: MDHEN, SYDVKM. V shed 1 base, J shed 9 bases, and the junction held 6 bases outside the gene matches. The CDR3 here is CASSLSGTGAGSPLHF. The CDR3 DNA follows: TGTGCCAGCAGTTTATCGGGGACAGGGGCAGGTTCACCCCTCCACTTT.

As to this clone: Distinct nucleotide sequences in the sample also encode this CDR3. The chain is built from TRBV11-2 and TRBJ1-5, with TRBD1 identical over 10 bases. The V gene end was trimmed by 3 bases and the J gene end by 3 bases; junction bases not matched to a gene: 2. Germline CDR1 and CDR2: SGHAT and FQNNGV. The CDR3 is 15 amino acids. The CDR3, as DNA: TGTGCCAGCAGCTTGGGACAGGGGCCCAATCAGCCCCAGCATTTT. This codes for CASSLGQGPNQPQHF.

With regard to this clone: Different DNA sequences within this sample yield the same CDR3. The chain employs TRBV27 and TRBJ2-7; D not resolved. This CDR3 has 13 amino acids. V was shortened by 2 bases and J by 1 base, with 6 bases between the two germline ends. Germline values: CDR1 MNHEY, CDR2 SMNVEV (reference sequence). The CDR3 sequence: CASSLVGSYEQYF. In DNA, the CDR3 is TGTGCCAGCAGTTTAGTAGGTTCCTACGAGCAGTACTTC.

This rearrangement joins TRBV9 to TRBJ1-5, with a possible D match to TRBD1 (6 bases). Trimming shortened V by 3 bases and J by 4 bases, and 11 bases separated the two germline ends. Germline V CDR1 and CDR2: SGDLS, YYNGEE. The CDR3 is made up of 14 amino acids. The DNA for the CDR3 is TGTGCCAGCAGCGCGGACAGTCAAAATCAGCCCCAGCATTTT. It codes for CASSADSQNQPQHF.

This clone was seen once. This rearrangement joins TRBV2 to TRBJ1-1; 7 bases map to TRBD1. The CDR3 runs to 15 residues. CDR1 is SNHLY, CDR2 FYNNEI, per germline. V gave up 5 bases and J gave up 4 bases; unmatched junction bases: 10. The CDR3 DNA follows: TGTGCCAGCAGTACCCGGACAGGCGTACCCACTGAAGCTTTCTTT. It is translated as CASSTRTGVPTEAFF.

J is TRBJ2-4 and V is TRBV19; the match to TRBD1 covers 8 bases. V gave up 5 bases and J gave up 9 bases; unmatched junction bases: 6. Per germline, CDR1 LNHDA and CDR2 SQIVND (reference sequence). The CDR3 loop spans 13 amino acids. In DNA, the CDR3 is TGTGCCAGTAGTTTCGACAGGGGTGGCATTCAGTACTTC. Its translation is CASSFDRGGIQYF.

This clone was seen only once. The V gene is TRBV27, the J gene TRBJ2-3; 10 positions match TRBD2. Per germline, CDR1 MNHEY and CDR2 SMNVEV (reference sequence). The V segment lost 3 bases and the J segment 5 bases; nucleotides outside the gene matches: 5. The length of the CDR3 is 15 residues. The CDR3 loop reads CASSFLAGAGDTQYF. CDR3 coding DNA: TGTGCCAGCAGTTTTCTAGCGGGGGCGGGAGATACGCAGTATTTT.

This clone occurred once. V gene TRBV5-1 combines with J gene TRBJ2-1; a weak D match, TRBD1 (5 bases). The CDR3 totals 14 residues. Between the trimmed V and J ends, which lost 0 bases and 8 bases, there was a span of 12 bases. CDR1 SGHRS and CDR2 YFSETQ come from the germline V gene. Here the CDR3 DNA reads TGCGCCAGCAGCTTGGCAGGGCTTGGGGATGAGCAGTTCTTC. Amino acids: CASSLAGLGDEQFF. The whole variable domain, remainder taken from reference TRBV5-1 and TRBJ2-1, is KAGVTQTPRYLIKTRGQQVTLSCSPISGHRSVSWYQQTPGQGLQFLFEYFSETQRNKGNFPGRFSGRQFSNSRSEMNVSTLELGDSALYLCASSLAGLGDEQFFGPGTRLTVL.

The V gene is TRBV27, the J gene TRBJ1-1, with TRBD1 matching 12 bases. J lost 8 bases, V lost 3 bases, and 7 bases had no gene match. The CDR3 has 15 amino acids. From germline, CDR1 is MNHEY and CDR2 SMNVEV (reference sequence). CDR3 protein: CASSFWGTGGEEAFF. In DNA, the CDR3 is TGTGCCAGCAGTTTTTGGGGGACAGGGGGCGAAGAAGCTTTCTTT.

This chain uses TRBV29-1 with TRBJ2-1; TRBD2 aligns across 10 bases. Germline CDR1 reads SQVTM; CDR2 reads ANQGSEA. The CDR3 covers 13 residues. V gave up 7 bases and J gave up 9 bases; unmatched junction bases: 9. CDR3 nucleotide sequence: TGCAGCGACTATTCCGGGACTAGCGTTGAGCAGTTCTTC. Protein product: CSDYSGTSVEQFF.

The rearrangement links TRBV7-9 to TRBJ1-2, with TRBD1 as a possible D gene (5 bases). The germline CDR1 and CDR2 sequences are SEHNR and FQNEAQ (reference sequence). This CDR3 has 15 residues. The V end lost 1 base, the J end lost 4 bases, and 13 bases lay between the germline ends. The CDR3 protein is CASSLGDSLPYGYTF. The CDR3 DNA reads as TGTGCCAGCAGCTTAGGTGACAGTCTCCCCTATGGCTACACCTTC.

The V and J genes are TRBV13 and TRBJ1-6; 10 bases agree with TRBD1. V shed 5 bases, J shed 10 bases, and the junction held 8 bases outside the gene matches. The CDR3 loop spans 15 amino acids. Germline V gene lookup returns CDR1 PRHDT and CDR2 FYEKMQ (reference sequence). CDR3 region: CASSPGQGRGSPLHF. The CDR3 DNA sequence: TGTGCCAGCAGCCCGGGACAGGGGAGAGGGTCACCCCTCCACTTT.

The chain uses TRBV28 and TRBJ1-1; 9 bases are a match to TRBD1. This CDR3 region has 13 residues. J was trimmed by 5 bases and V by 5 bases; bases with no gene match: 3. In germline, CDR1 is MDHEN, CDR2 SYDVKM. CDR3 loop: CASSRDRVTEAFF. In nucleotides, the CDR3 is TGTGCCAGCAGTCGGGACAGGGTGACTGAAGCTTTCTTT.

This clone was recorded once. This chain connects TRBV7-9 to TRBJ2-5; 11 bases are shared with TRBD2. Trimming took 4 bases from V and 4 from J; bases not matched to a gene: 2. CDR1 is SEHNR, CDR2 FQNEAQ, per germline (reference sequence). This CDR3 is 14 amino acids long. The CDR3 reads CASSSGLAGETQYF. The CDR3 bases are TGTGCCAGCAGCTCCGGACTAGCGGGAGAGACCCAGTACTTC.

The rearrangement uses TRBV2 and TRBJ2-7; D remains ambiguous. This CDR3 comprises 14 residues. Per the germline V gene, CDR1 is SNHLY and CDR2 is FYNNEI. V shed 6 bases and J shed 2 bases, with 14 bases lying between them. The CDR3, as DNA: TGTGCCAGCAGCCTCGGTCGGTTACCCTACGAGCAGTACTTC. This codes for CASSLGRLPYEQYF.

This sequence joins TRBV15 and TRBJ1-2, with no clear D. The V gene lost 0 bases and the J gene lost 8 bases, with 22 bases spanning the gap. The CDR3 consists of 17 residues. Germline-derived CDR1 and CDR2 are LNHNV and YYDKDF (reference sequence). The CDR3 DNA sequence: TGTGCCACCAGCAGAGATCCAAGGGAGATCCAGTTCGGGGGCTACACCTTC. This codes for CATSRDPREIQFGGYTF. The full variable domain, with the rest looked up from reference TRBV15 and TRBJ1-2, is DAMVIQNPRYQVTQFGKPVTLSCSQTLNHNVMYWYQQKSSQAPKLLFHYYDKDFNNEADTPDNFQSRRPNTSFCFLDIRSPGLGDTAMYLCATSRDPREIQFGGYTFGSGTRLTVV.

The chain carries TRBV19 and TRBJ1-1; weak D call: TRBD1 (6 bases). The CDR3 is 12 residues long. Germline CDR1 LNHDA, CDR2 SQIVND (reference sequence). V lost 3 bases and J lost 8, with 10 bases in between. DNA for the CDR3: TGTGCCAGTAGTATGCGGGGGCTCGAAGCTTTCTTT. This gives the protein CASSMRGLEAFF.

The gene calls are TRBV19 and TRBJ1-2; tentative D call: TRBD1 (6 bases). V was cut by 8 bases and J by 4 bases, with 17 bases left in between. Germline V gene lookup returns CDR1 LNHDA and CDR2 SQIVND (reference sequence). The CDR3 runs to 14 residues. CDR3 amino acids: CASLAHGQPYGYTF. CDR3 nucleotides: TGTGCCAGTCTAGCCCACGGACAGCCCTATGGCTACACCTTC.

This clone has just one count. The chain links TRBV6-5 to TRBJ1-1; D uncertain. Between the trimmed V and J ends, which lost 4 bases and 0 bases, there was a span of 6 bases. Germline V lookup: CDR1 MNHEY, CDR2 SVGAGI. The CDR3 contains 13 residues. The CDR3 spells CASSSSMNTEAFF. In DNA form, the CDR3 reads TGTGCCAGCAGTTCATCAATGAACACTGAAGCTTTCTTT.

V usage is TRBV7-8 and J usage is TRBJ2-5, with D unclear. The CDR3 spans 13 residues. Trimming removed 5 bases at V and 5 bases at J, with 12 bases between. From germline, CDR1 is SGHVS and CDR2 FQNEAQ. Here the CDR3 DNA reads TGTGCCAGCAGCCCTCAATTCTTGGAGACCCAGTACTTC. This codes for CASSPQFLETQYF.

The chain links TRBV5-1 to TRBJ2-5; 7 bases fit TRBD1. V lost 1 base and J lost 1; bases outside the gene matches: 1. Germline V CDR1 and CDR2: SGHRS, YFSETQ. The CDR3 loop spans 14 amino acids. The CDR3 reads CASSLRGLQETQYF. CDR3 bases: TGCGCCAGCAGCTTGAGGGGGCTCCAAGAGACCCAGTACTTC. Drawing the rest from reference TRBV5-1 and TRBJ2-5, the complete variable domain is KAGVTQTPRYLIKTRGQQVTLSCSPISGHRSVSWYQQTPGQGLQFLFEYFSETQRNKGNFPGRFSGRQFSNSRSEMNVSTLELGDSALYLCASSLRGLQETQYFGPGTRLLVL.

The chain employs TRBV21-1 and TRBJ1-5; the D call in the table, TRBD1, was not verified against the DNA. TRBV21-1 is tagged as a pseudogene. The CDR3 has 14 residues. The CDR3 region has the DNA TGTGCCAGCGCCCGGTTGGGACAGAATCAGCCCCAGCATTTT. Translation: CASARLGQNQPQHF.